What follows are 13 T cell receptor beta chains derived from one specimen sequenced in a study of shared T cell receptors in the human thymus. Repertoires were generated with immunoSEQ multiplex PCR, while TCRdb's copy carries only in-frame clones and drops some. This sample has over 350,000 clones, with more than 85% found just once. Input material: thymocytes. Source of these receptors: a human donor.

This rearrangement joins TRBV11-3 to TRBJ2-5; D is perhaps TRBD2 (6 bases). There are 16 residues in the CDR3. The V gene lost 1 base and the J gene lost 10 bases, with 22 bases spanning the gap. Germline V gives CDR1 SGHNT, CDR2 YENEEA. The CDR3 loop reads CASSLVSGTPLEGQYF. DNA for the CDR3: TGTGCCAGCAGCTTAGTTTCCGGGACCCCCCTGGAGGGCCAGTACTTC. Supplemented by reference TRBV11-3 and TRBJ2-5, the full variable domain reads EAGVVQSPRYKIIEKKQPVAFWCNPISGHNTLYWYLQNLGQGPELLIRYENEEAVDDSQLPKDRFSAERLKGVDSTLKIQPAELGDSAVYLCASSLVSGTPLEGQYFGPGTRLLVL.

This sequence joins TRBV4-2 and TRBJ2-3; D might be TRBD1 or TRBD2, each matching 5 bases. The CDR3 length is 16 residues. Trimming took off 1 base at V and 0 bases at J, with 11 bases between the two ends. Germline loops: CDR1 LGHNA, CDR2 YNFKEQ. In DNA form, the CDR3 reads TGTGCCAGCAGCCAAGTGTGGGGCGGGAGCACAGATACGCAGTATTTT. Its translation: CASSQVWGGSTDTQYF.

The rearrangement links TRBV6-4 to TRBJ2-5; TRBD2 agrees at 7 bases. Per germline, CDR1 MRHNA and CDR2 SNTAGT. The V segment lost 3 bases and the J segment 4 bases; nucleotides outside the gene matches: 8. The CDR3 runs to 15 residues. The chain's CDR3 is CASSEDAGVGETQYF. The CDR3 DNA sequence: TGTGCCAGCAGTGAAGACGCGGGAGTGGGAGAGACCCAGTACTTC.

V and J are TRBV7-9 and TRBJ2-1; TRBD1 might be the D (6 bases). Deletions cut 5 bases from V and 1 base from J, with 15 bases between. This CDR3 is 16 amino acids long. Germline V gives CDR1 SEHNR, CDR2 FQNEAQ (reference sequence). CDR3 loop: CASSRDRWGSYNEQFF. In nucleotides, the CDR3 is TGTGCCAGCAGCCGAGACAGGTGGGGATCCTACAATGAGCAGTTCTTC.

V is TRBV6-1 and J is TRBJ2-3, with D tentatively TRBD1 (6 bases). The germline V gene has CDR1 MNHNS and CDR2 SASEGT. V dropped 4 bases and J dropped 0 bases, with 17 bases sitting between them. CDR3 length: 17 residues. CDR3 residues: CASSVTGTRLSTDTQYF. The CDR3 bases are TGTGCCAGCAGTGTTACCGGGACAAGACTGAGCACAGATACGCAGTATTTT.

V usage is TRBV7-2 and J usage is TRBJ2-1, with 13 bases aligning to TRBD2. The CDR3 spans 15 residues. The germline V gene has CDR1 SGHTA and CDR2 FQGNSA. The V and J ends lost 5 bases and 9 bases, in that order; junction bases with no gene match: 7. CDR3 DNA: TGTGCCAGCAGCCATGCACTAGCGGGAGGGTCTGAGCAGTTCTTC. It is translated as CASSHALAGGSEQFF.

The gene calls are TRBV9 and TRBJ1-2; weak D call: TRBD1 (6 bases). Germline V gene data show CDR1 as SGDLS and CDR2 as YYNGEE. The CDR3 totals 14 residues. V lost 0 bases, J lost 13 bases, and 19 bases lay in between. CDR3 bases: TGTGCCAGCAGCGTAGGGGGGCCGGGGCAGGAGCGCACCTTC. It codes for CASSVGGPGQERTF. The whole variable domain, filled in from reference TRBV9 and TRBJ1-2, reads DSGVTQTPKHLITATGQRVTLRCSPRSGDLSVYWYQQSLDQGLQFLIQYYNGEERAKGNILERFSAQQFPDLHSELNLSSLELGDSALYFCASSVGGPGQERTFGSGTRLTVV.

The chain carries TRBV13 and TRBJ1-4; D is ambiguous. The CDR3 consists of 14 residues. CDR1 is PRHDT and CDR2 is FYEKMQ in the germline V gene (reference sequence). Trimming pared 4 bases from V and 8 bases from J, leaving 14 bases between. Written as DNA, the CDR3 is TGTGCCAGCAGCTCATTGAAGTTGTCCGAAAAACTGTTTTTT. Protein product: CASSSLKLSEKLFF.

This chain uses TRBV28 with TRBJ2-1; D is possibly TRBD1 (6 bases). This CDR3 has 13 residues. V lost 6 bases, J lost 3 bases, and 9 bases lay in between. Germline V lookup: CDR1 MDHEN, CDR2 SYDVKM. This CDR3 is CASRRGFYNEQFF. The CDR3 DNA reads as TGTGCCAGCAGGAGGGGGTTCTACAATGAGCAGTTCTTC.

This chain links TRBV27 with TRBJ2-2, with 7 bases identical to TRBD2. J lost 7 bases, V lost 0 bases, and 8 bases had no gene match. The CDR3 covers 16 residues. The germline V gene has CDR1 MNHEY and CDR2 SMNVEV (reference sequence). CDR3 region: CASSLSGRERDGELFF. The CDR3 bases are TGTGCCAGCAGTTTATCAGGGCGGGAGAGGGACGGGGAGCTGTTTTTT.

CDR3 in amino acids: CASSPTGGKSNEKLFF. The CDR3 DNA reads as TGTGCCAGCTCACCTACAGGGGGAAAATCCAATGAAAAACTGTTTTTT. The V call is TRBV18, the J call TRBJ1-4; 8 positions match TRBD1. Germline CDR1 is KGHSH and CDR2 is LQKENI. The CDR3 sequence is 16 residues long. J lost 5 bases, V lost 3 bases, and 8 bases had no gene match.

V and J are TRBV6-1 and TRBJ2-7; 12 positions agree with TRBD2. Germline V gives CDR1 MNHNS, CDR2 SASEGT. There are 18 residues in the CDR3. Trimming cost V 0 bases and J 0 bases; bases outside gene matches: 6. CDR3: CASSEALAGGRSSYEQYF. The CDR3 bases are TGTGCCAGCAGTGAAGCACTAGCGGGAGGAAGGAGCTCCTACGAGCAGTACTTC.

V is TRBV12-5 and J is TRBJ2-7; D is possibly TRBD2 (5 bases). Per germline, CDR1 LGHNT and CDR2 FRNRAP. Trimming cost V 7 bases and J 2 bases, with 12 bases left between them. The CDR3 sequence is 13 residues long. The CDR3 DNA sequence: TGTGCTAGTGCCTCCGGGGTTGCCTACGAGCAGTACTTC. This codes for CASASGVAYEQYF.